Listed below are T cell receptor beta chains from one sample, sequenced in a study of beta chain features in type 1 diabetes. Data came from immunoSEQ multiplex PCR; TCRdb stores just in-frame clones and leaves some out. The data show approximately 150,000 clones, 10% to 15% seen once. Sequencing was carried out using central memory CD4+ T cells from blood. Receptors were obtained from a young man with type 1 diabetes. CDR3s include the opening cysteine and the closing phenylalanine or tryptophan. D genes are given only for firm matches. A row's size may be missing; if present it is once, few, many or a size class.

TRBJ1-6 | TRBV21-1 | many | NA | TGTGCCAGCAGCAGCGCGAGACCAAATTCACCCCTCCACTTT | CASSSARPNSPLHF
TRBJ2-4 | TRBV6-1 | few | NA | TGTGCCAGCAGTTTGTCATCGGGTAAAAACATTCAGTACTTC | CASSLSSGKNIQYF
TRBJ1-2 | TRBV7-9 | few | NA | TGTGCCAGCAGCCCCCGTGGGGGGAGCGATGGCTACACCTTC | CASSPRGGSDGYTF
TRBJ1-2 | TRBV18 | few | NA | TGTGCCAGCTCACCGTTCTCTGAGGGGCTCCACTATGGCTACACCTTC | CASSPFSEGLHYGYTF
TRBJ2-2 | TRBV29-1 | NA | NA | TGCAGCGTGGAACCCCCTGGTCTCTCCGGGGAGCTGTTTTTT | CSVEPPGLSGELFF
TRBJ1-1 | TRBV5-4 | few | NA | TGTGCCAGCAGCCCACCAGGGGCTAAGACTGAAGCTTTCTTT | CASSPPGAKTEAFF
TRBJ1-1 | TRBV9 | NA | NA | TGTGCCAGCAGCTTTCTCAGTGAGACTGAAGCTTTCTTT | CASSFLSETEAFF
TRBJ2-7 | TRBV7-6 | NA | NA | TGTGCCAGCAGCTTATTACGAGCCAAAGCCTACGAGCAGTACTTC | CASSLLRAKAYEQYF
TRBJ2-7 | TRBV28 | few | NA | TGTGCCAGCAGTGGGAGCGGGTACGAGCAGTACTTC | CASSGSGYEQYF
TRBJ2-3 | TRBV5-1 | few | TRBD1 | TGCGCCAGCCGGGACAGGGACACAGATACGCAGTATTTT | CASRDRDTDTQYF
TRBJ2-3 | TRBV14 | NA | NA | TGTGCCAGCAGCCCACGGATCACAGATACGCAGTATTTT | CASSPRITDTQYF
TRBJ2-5 | TRBV9 | few | NA | TGTGCCAGCAGCGTAGTGACAGGCCAAGGGGAGACCCAGTACTTC | CASSVVTGQGETQYF
TRBJ2-1 | TRBV2 | many | NA | TGTGCCAGCAGTGAGCATAGGGAGTTCTTC | CASSEHREFF
TRBJ2-1 | TRBV10-3 | few | TRBD2 | TGTGCCATCAGCGGCCGGACTAGCGGGGTCTACCGCTCCTACAATGAGCAGTTCTTC | CAISGRTSGVYRSYNEQFF
TRBJ1-1 | TRBV9 | few | TRBD1 | TGTGCCAGCAGCGCCACTATGACAGGGACCGAAGCTTTCTTT | CASSATMTGTEAFF
TRBJ1-1 | TRBV6-5 | NA | NA | TGTGCCAGCAGCTCGGACGGCTTTGAAGCTTTCTTT | CASSSDGFEAFF
TRBJ1-4 | TRBV2 | NA | NA | TGTGCCAGCGGGGGTCCGCTTAATGAAAAACTGTTTTTT | CASGGPLNEKLFF
TRBJ1-1 | TRBV10-3 | NA | NA | TGTGCCATCAGCGACGGACAGATGAACACTGAAGCTTTCTTT | CAISDGQMNTEAFF
TRBJ1-1 | TRBV7-3 | NA | TRBD1 | TGTGCCAGCAGCTTGGGACAGGGCACTGAAGCTTTCTTT | CASSLGQGTEAFF
TRBJ2-6 | TRBV2 | few | NA | TGTGCCAGCAGTGAACGGGCAGGGCCGAGCTCTGGGGCCAACGTCCTGACTTTC | CASSERAGPSSGANVLTF
TRBJ2-7 | TRBV27 | few | TRBD1 | TGTGCCAGCAGGCCCGGGACAGGGGTTGACGAGCAGTACTTC | CASRPGTGVDEQYF
TRBJ2-2 | TRBV2 | few | TRBD1 | TGTGCCAGCAGTGTGGACAGGGGGTCGAACACCGGGGAGCTGTTTTTT | CASSVDRGSNTGELFF
TRBJ1-4 | TRBV4-1 | few | NA | TGCGCCAGCAGCCAAGAGGAGGGCCTTGCAACTAATGAAAAACTGTTTTTT | CASSQEEGLATNEKLFF
TRBJ2-5 | TRBV28 | NA | TRBD1 | TGTGCCAGCGGGGGACAGGGGGTTTGGGAGACCCAGTACTTC | CASGGQGVWETQYF
TRBJ2-2 | TRBV5-1 | few | TRBD1 | TGCGCCAGCAGCCCAGGGACAGGGGGCACCGGGGAGCTGTTTTTT | CASSPGTGGTGELFF
TRBJ2-6 | TRBV7-9 | few | NA | TGTGCCAGCAGCTTAAACTCTGGGGCCAACGTCCTGACTTTC | CASSLNSGANVLTF
TRBJ1-6 | TRBV7-9 | few | TRBD1 | TGTGCCAGCAGCCAAATACAGGGGAATTCACCCCTCCACTTT | CASSQIQGNSPLHF
TRBJ1-5 | TRBV5-5 | few | TRBD1 | TGTGCCAGCACGTCGGGACAGGGCCATCAGCCCCAGCATTTT | CASTSGQGHQPQHF
TRBJ2-7 | TRBV14 | many | NA | TGTGCCAGCAGCCAAGCAGGACAGACCTACGAGCAGTACTTC | CASSQAGQTYEQYF
TRBJ2-3 | TRBV30 | many | NA | TGTGCCTGGACGGTTACAGATACGCAGTATTTT | CAWTVTDTQYF
TRBJ2-3 | TRBV9 | few | NA | TGTGCCAGCAGCCTTATGGACCGCGATACGCAGTATTTT | CASSLMDRDTQYF
TRBJ2-2 | TRBV5-1 | few | NA | TGCGCCAGCAGCTTGGTTGGAGGCTCAAAGGGCGGGGAGCTGTTTTTT | CASSLVGGSKGGELFF
TRBJ2-5 | TRBV30 | few | TRBD1 | TGTGCCTGGATCGGAGGACAGGGGCGGTCGAAGACCCAGTACTTC | CAWIGGQGRSKTQYF
TRBJ2-7 | TRBV25-1 | many | NA | TGTGCCAGCAGTGACGGCAGGGCATACGAGCAGTACTTC | CASSDGRAYEQYF
TRBJ1-3 | TRBV30 | NA | NA | TGTGCCTGGAGTGTAGGATCTGGAAACACCATATATTTT | CAWSVGSGNTIYF
TRBJ2-1 | TRBV28 | NA | TRBD2 | TGTGCCAGCAGTTACCGTGGTAGCGGGGGGTACAATGAGCAGTTCTTC | CASSYRGSGGYNEQFF
TRBJ2-3 | TRBV10-3 | many | NA | TGTGCCATCAATCGGGGTGATACGCAGTATTTT | CAINRGDTQYF
TRBJ2-5 | TRBV29-1 | few | TRBD2 | TGCAGCGTTGAACAGCGGGGGAATCAAGAGACCCAGTACTTC | CSVEQRGNQETQYF
TRBJ2-7 | TRBV30 | NA | NA | TGTGCCTGGAGTACTATCCTCCCCTACGAGCAGTACTTC | CAWSTILPYEQYF
TRBJ2-3 | TRBV5-1 | NA | TRBD1 | TGCGCCAGCAGCGATTACAAACAGGGGAAGGGCACAGATACGCAGTATTTT | CASSDYKQGKGTDTQYF
TRBJ2-7 | TRBV6-5 | many | NA | TGTGCCAGTTCACAGGGAAGGATCACCTACGAGCAGTACTTC | CASSQGRITYEQYF
TRBJ1-3 | TRBV20-1 | NA | NA | TGCAGTGCTCCAGCTGGAAACACCATATATTTT | CSAPAGNTIYF